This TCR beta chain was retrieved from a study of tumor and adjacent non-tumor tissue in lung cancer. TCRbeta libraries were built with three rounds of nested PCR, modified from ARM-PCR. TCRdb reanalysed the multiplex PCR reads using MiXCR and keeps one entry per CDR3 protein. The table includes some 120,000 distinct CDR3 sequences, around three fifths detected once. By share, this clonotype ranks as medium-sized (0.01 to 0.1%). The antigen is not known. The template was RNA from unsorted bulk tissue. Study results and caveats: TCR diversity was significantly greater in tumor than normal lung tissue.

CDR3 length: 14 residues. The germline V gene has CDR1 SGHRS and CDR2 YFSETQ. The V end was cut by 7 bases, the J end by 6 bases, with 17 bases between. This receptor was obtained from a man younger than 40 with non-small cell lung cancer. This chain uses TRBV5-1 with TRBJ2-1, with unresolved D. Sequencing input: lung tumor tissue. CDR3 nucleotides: TGCGCCAGCTCCCTGGGCGGTTCATCCAATGAGCAGTTCTTC. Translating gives CASSLGGSSNEQFF.